This T cell receptor beta chain was obtained from a study of blood T cell repertoires in COVID-19. Study information: Researchers got acute and convalescent COVID-19 samples from the United States, Italy and Spain. T cells, B-cell-depleted T cells, or PBMCs provided the cDNA or gDNA that served as material.

Clones were read by immunoSEQ multiplex PCR, and TCRdb kept only the in-frame ones, dropping some. Of some 150,000 clones listed, about 86% are singletons. Recruitment covered about two dozen US areas and drew participants whose ages spanned about 18 to 100 years. The CDR3 has 16 amino acids. CDR1 and CDR2 (germline): KGHSH, LQKENI. V lost 6 bases, J lost 1 base, and 18 bases lay in between. The TCR originated in a man aged 50 or older who had recovered from COVID-19. The chain recombines TRBV18 with TRBJ1-1; the D gene is possibly TRBD1 (6 bases). Sequencing input: PBMCs or T cells enriched from blood (not recorded which). CDR3 loop: CASSAAQGRPNTEAFF. The CDR3 coding sequence is TGTGCCAGCTCGGCTGCTCAGGGGCGACCGAACACTGAAGCTTTCTTT.